The 5 T cell receptor beta chains below all came from one sample that was sequenced in a study of yellow fever vaccine responses in identical twins. TCRdb recomputed calls from the RT-PCR reads with MiXCR, one row per CDR3 protein. The sample holds about 1,000 distinct CDR3 sequences, roughly 80% seen once. This specimen was T cells from blood (PBMCs), unsorted or a sorted subset (not recorded which), taken before or after yellow fever vaccination (not recorded which). The receptors come from a female donor who received the yellow fever vaccine.

The rearrangement links TRBV3-1 to TRBJ2-1, with a tentative D call TRBD1 (5 bases). Germline assignment: CDR1 LGHDT and CDR2 YNNKEL (reference sequence). CDR3 length: 14 residues. With 1 base removed from V and 8 bases from J, the gap between germline ends came to 12 bases. CDR3 in amino acids: CASSQARVLDEQFF. CDR3 sequence (DNA): TGTGCCAGCAGCCAAGCCAGGGTTTTAGATGAGCAGTTCTTC.

This chain joins TRBV9 and TRBJ2-5; D is tentatively TRBD1 or TRBD2 (6 bases each). The germline CDR1 and CDR2 sequences are SGDLS and YYNGEE. V dropped 6 bases and J dropped 5 bases, with 17 bases sitting between them. CDR3 size: 14 residues. CDR3: CASNLGGRDETQYF. CDR3 nucleotide sequence: TGTGCCAGCAACCTAGGGGGGCGGGATGAGACCCAGTACTTC.

V usage is TRBV18 and J usage is TRBJ2-7, with TRBD2 matching over 7 bases. V lost 4 bases and J lost 2; bases outside the gene matches: 14. CDR1 KGHSH and CDR2 LQKENI come from the germline V gene. CDR3 length: 17 amino acids. The CDR3 DNA is TGTGCCAGCTCACGCAAGAGTTCCAGCGGGACGACCTACGAGCAGTACTTC. Translation: CASSRKSSSGTTYEQYF.

J is TRBJ1-1 and V is TRBV6-1; D possibly corresponds to TRBD1 (5 bases). The germline V and J ends were trimmed by 7 bases and 10 bases, with 16 bases remaining between them. Germline V gene lookup returns CDR1 MNHNS and CDR2 SASEGT. This CDR3 contains 12 residues. CDR3 residues: CASTTPGRGAFF. As DNA, the CDR3 is TGTGCCAGCACCACCCCGGGGCGGGGAGCTTTCTTT.

The V gene is TRBV11-1, the J gene TRBJ1-1, with 7 bases identical to TRBD1. J lost 1 base, V lost 5 bases, and 7 bases had no gene match. CDR1 SGHAT and CDR2 FQDESV come from the germline V gene (reference sequence). The CDR3 length is 15 residues. This CDR3 is CASSPPGTENTEAFF. For the CDR3, the DNA is TGTGCCAGCAGCCCCCCCGGGACAGAGAACACTGAAGCTTTCTTT.